This T cell receptor beta chain was sequenced for a study of identical twins. Whole-study findings and limits: There were fewer insertions in abundant cord blood beta clonotypes, but memory repertoires showed no such pattern.

Each cDNA held unique molecular identifiers, and template switching gave it a universal primer site. TCRdb recomputed calls from the 5' RACE reads with MiXCR, one row per CDR3 protein. This table holds hundreds of thousands of distinct CDR3 sequences, about 14% found once. This clonotype was picked up many times. Its antigen is undetermined. V gave up 3 bases and J gave up 11 bases; unmatched junction bases: 11. The CDR3 totals 14 residues. Specimen: memory (CD45RO+) T cells sorted from blood. The TCR comes from a woman between 18 and 30 years old in good health. The chain recombines TRBV12-3 or TRBV12-4 with TRBJ2-5; 8 nucleotides match TRBD1. CDR3 bases: TGTGCCAGCAGTTTTTCACAGGGGGAGACCCAACAGTACTTC. The encoded protein is CASSFSQGETQQYF.